These T cell receptor beta chains were read from a single sample in a study of blood T cell repertoires in COVID-19. Libraries were prepared by immunoSEQ multiplex PCR; TCRdb keeps only in-frame clonotypes and omits some of them. This table holds 90,000 to 130,000 clones, approximately 88% found once. The sequencing sample was made of peripheral blood. Receptor source: an older woman with acute or convalescent COVID-19. Each CDR3 is given with its conserved first and last residue. D genes are given only for firm matches. Clone size is shown for a subset of rows, as once, few, many or a class of expanded clone.

size | J | D | V | DNA | CDR3
. | TRBJ2-6 | TRBD1 | TRBV27 | TGTGCCAGCAGTGGGACAGGGGCTGGGGCCAACGTCCTGACTTTC | CASSGTGAGANVLTF
. | TRBJ2-7 | . | TRBV30 | TGTGCCTGGAGTGTATCGGGAAACGAGCAGTACTTC | CAWSVSGNEQYF
. | TRBJ1-2 | . | TRBV29-1 | TGCAGCGTTGGGAAGACGACAGGCTATGGCTACACCTTC | CSVGKTTGYGYTF
. | TRBJ1-1 | . | TRBV19 | TGTGCCAGTAGTATAGACAGTTACACTGAAGCTTTCTTT | CASSIDSYTEAFF
. | TRBJ2-1 | TRBD2 | TRBV6-1 | TGTGCCAGCAGTGAAATGGCTAGCGGGACACACAATGAGCAGTTCTTC | CASSEMASGTHNEQFF
. | TRBJ1-3 | TRBD1 | TRBV11-2 | TGTGCCAGCAGCTTGGACAGGGCGGGAAACACCATATATTTT | CASSLDRAGNTIYF
. | TRBJ2-1 | . | TRBV5-4 | TGTGCCAGCAGCTTTTCCAGGGGCGCGTCTTACAATGAGCAGTTCTTC | CASSFSRGASYNEQFF
once | TRBJ2-1 | TRBD1 | TRBV11-2 | TGTGCCAGCAGCTCCAGGACAGGGGGTTCCTCGGGTGGCAATGAGCAGTTCTTC | CASSSRTGGSSGGNEQFF
. | TRBJ2-3 | . | TRBV5-1 | TGCGCCAGCAGCTTGATCGGCAGGTATGGCACAGATACGCAGTATTTT | CASSLIGRYGTDTQYF
. | TRBJ1-3 | . | TRBV5-1 | TGCGCCAGCAGCTTGGAGGGGCCTGGAAACACCATATATTTT | CASSLEGPGNTIYF
few | TRBJ1-1 | TRBD1 | TRBV5-1 | TGCGCCAGCAGCCCAGGACAGGGGGAAGCTTTCTTT | CASSPGQGEAFF
once | TRBJ2-3 | TRBD2 | TRBV2 | TGTGCCAGCAGGGTACTAGCGGGGGCTAGCACAGATACGCAGTATTTT | CASRVLAGASTDTQYF
. | TRBJ1-5 | . | TRBV6-6 | TGTGCCAGCAGTTACTCGGGGGGGGCTAGTCAGCCCCAGCATTTT | CASSYSGGASQPQHF
. | TRBJ2-1 | TRBD2 | TRBV28 | TGTGCCAGCAGTCTCCTTCTAGCGGGAGTAGGTAATGAGCAGTTCTTC | CASSLLLAGVGNEQFF
. | TRBJ2-3 | TRBD2 | TRBV29-1 | TGCAGCGTTGGGACTAGCGGGGGGCTACCTAACACAGATACGCAGTATTTT | CSVGTSGGLPNTDTQYF
. | TRBJ2-7 | . | TRBV15 | TGTGCCACCAGCAGAGGCGGCACCCTCGACGAGCAGTACTTC | CATSRGGTLDEQYF
. | TRBJ2-2 | TRBD2 | TRBV19 | TGTGCCACCCCAGCGGGAGCTGGCACCGGGGAGCTGTTTTTT | CATPAGAGTGELFF
. | TRBJ1-5 | TRBD1 | TRBV28 | TGTGCCAGCAGTTCACAGGGGGGGAATCAGCCCCAGCATTTT | CASSSQGGNQPQHF
. | TRBJ2-1 | TRBD2 | TRBV5-5 | TGTGCCAGCAGGACTAGCGGGAGCTCCTACAATGAGCAGTTCTTC | CASRTSGSSYNEQFF
. | TRBJ1-4 | . | TRBV15 | TGTGCCACCAGCAGAGAACTTTCCGGGGGCGGGGGTGAAAAACTGTTTTTT | CATSRELSGGGGEKLFF
. | TRBJ2-5 | . | TRBV1 | TGCACCAGCAGCCAAGATCTAGGAGGGCGGCTCGGGGAGACCCAGTACTTC | CTSSQDLGGRLGETQYF
few | TRBJ2-1 | . | TRBV19 | TGTGCCAGTAGTATAGAGGCGGCCCCCTACAATGAGCAGTTCTTC | CASSIEAAPYNEQFF
. | TRBJ2-7 | TRBD2 | TRBV15 | TGTGCCACCAGCGGAGAGACGGCGGGACTAGCCTCCTACGAGCAGTACTTC | CATSGETAGLASYEQYF
. | TRBJ1-4 | . | TRBV6-1 | TGTGCCAGCAGTAACACGGGGAGAAGTAATGAAAAACTGTTTTTT | CASSNTGRSNEKLFF
. | TRBJ2-7 | . | TRBV15 | TGTGCCACCAGCAGAGATCTGCTAGCGTCCCAATACTTC | CATSRDLLASQYF
. | TRBJ1-5 | . | TRBV4-2 | TGTGCCAGCAGCCAAGAAGGGGGAGGGGCCCTAAATCAGCCCCAGCATTTT | CASSQEGGGALNQPQHF
. | TRBJ2-2 | TRBD2 | TRBV5-1 | TGCGCCAGCAGCTTGGGGCTAGCGGGGAACACCGGGGAGCTGTTTTTT | CASSLGLAGNTGELFF
. | TRBJ1-2 | TRBD1 | TRBV7-9 | TGTGCCAGCAGCTACGGACAGGCAGTTGGCTACACCTTC | CASSYGQAVGYTF
. | TRBJ1-5 | . | TRBV11-2 | TGTGCCAGCAGCTTAGGGACAACTCAGCCCCAGCATTTT | CASSLGTTQPQHF
. | TRBJ2-7 | TRBD2 | TRBV6-1 | TGTGCCAGCAGTGAAGCGACTAGCGCATTTGCCTACGAGCAGTACTTC | CASSEATSAFAYEQYF
. | TRBJ2-2 | . | TRBV5-1 | TGCGCCAGCAGCTTGGAGGGGGAGGGCGCCGGGGAGCTGTTTTTT | CASSLEGEGAGELFF
. | TRBJ1-4 | TRBD1 | TRBV11-2 | TGTGCCAGCAGCTTAAACAGGGGCGAAAAACTGTTTTTT | CASSLNRGEKLFF
. | TRBJ1-3 | TRBD1 | TRBV19 | TGTGCCACCCAACACGACGCAGGGGGCTCTGGAAACACCATATATTTT | CATQHDAGGSGNTIYF
few | TRBJ2-2 | . | TRBV7-8 | TGTGCCAGCAGCTTATGGGGGGCCGGGGAGCTGTTTTTT | CASSLWGAGELFF
. | TRBJ2-3 | TRBD2 | TRBV7-2 | TGTGCCAGCAGCTTAGGGGTAGCGGGGGTCACAGATACGCAGTATTTT | CASSLGVAGVTDTQYF
. | TRBJ1-1 | . | TRBV5-4 | TGTGCCAGCAGCCCGGGACAAAGGAACACTGAAGCTTTCTTT | CASSPGQRNTEAFF
. | TRBJ1-1 | . | TRBV6-5 | TGTGCCACCCAGATGAACACTGAAGCTTTCTTT | CATQMNTEAFF
few | TRBJ1-1 | . | TRBV29-1 | TGCAGCGTTGCCCCGGGGAGTACTGAAGCTTTCTTT | CSVAPGSTEAFF
once | TRBJ1-2 | . | TRBV6-5 | TGTGCCGCCGGGGGGACTCGTGGCTACACCTTC | CAAGGTRGYTF
. | TRBJ2-5 | TRBD2 | TRBV5-5 | TGTGCCAGCAGCTTGGGACTAGCGAGGGAGACCCAGTACTTC | CASSLGLARETQYF
. | TRBJ1-1 | . | TRBV14 | TGTGCCAGCAGCCAAGATCTACAGGGCACTGAAGCTTTCTTT | CASSQDLQGTEAFF
. | TRBJ1-5 | TRBD1 | TRBV19 | TGTGCCAGTAGTATGAGGACAGGTCATCAGCCCCAGCATTTT | CASSMRTGHQPQHF
. | TRBJ1-2 | . | TRBV19 | TGTGCCAGTAGTACCCAGGGCGACTATGGCTACACCTTC | CASSTQGDYGYTF
. | TRBJ2-2 | . | TRBV2 | TGTGCCAGCAGAGGCAGGGGAGTTGACACCGGGGAGCTGTTTTTT | CASRGRGVDTGELFF
. | TRBJ2-4 | TRBD1 | TRBV2 | TGTGCCAGCAGTCAATTGAGGGGACAGGGAGGCATTCAGTACTTC | CASSQLRGQGGIQYF
. | TRBJ2-3 | TRBD1 | TRBV27 | TGTGCCAGCAGTCCCAGGACCGGGACAGGTGTCACAGATACGCAGTATTTT | CASSPRTGTGVTDTQYF
. | TRBJ2-5 | TRBD1 | TRBV27 | TGTGCCAGCAGTTTTCGACAGGGTTATGAGACCCAGTACTTC | CASSFRQGYETQYF
. | TRBJ2-7 | . | TRBV28 | TGTGCCAGCACCAAAAACAGGGACCTCTACGAGCAGTACTTC | CASTKNRDLYEQYF
. | TRBJ2-1 | TRBD2 | TRBV7-3 | TGTGCCAGCAGCTTAACCCCGAGGGCTAGCGGCTACAATGAGCAGTTCTTC | CASSLTPRASGYNEQFF
. | TRBJ2-3 | TRBD2 | TRBV6-5 | TGTGCCAGCATTACGAGCCTCGGCGGGGGGGATACGCAGTATTTT | CASITSLGGGDTQYF
. | TRBJ1-2 | TRBD1 | TRBV3-1/TRBV3-2 | TGTGCCAGCAGCCAAGGACAGGGGGCGGGAGGCTACACCTTC | CASSQGQGAGGYTF
. | TRBJ2-5 | . | TRBV18 | TGTGCCTGGGGGGGGCACCAAGAGACCCAGTACTTC | CAWGGHQETQYF
. | TRBJ1-2 | TRBD1 | TRBV10-3 | TGTGCCATCAGCGCGGACAGGAACTATGGCTACACCTTC | CAISADRNYGYTF
. | TRBJ2-1 | . | TRBV6-4 | TGTGCCAGCAGACCGGACGGGGGGCTTAGTGAGCAGTTCTTC | CASRPDGGLSEQFF
. | TRBJ1-5 | . | TRBV6-6 | TGTGCCAGCAGTTCAGGACAGATCAATCAGCCCCAGCATTTT | CASSSGQINQPQHF